A single sample is the source of the 15 T cell receptor beta chains below, sequenced in a study of shared clonotypes between healthy human individuals. Cells designated naive CD8 were CD45RO-negative and were positively selected for CCR7, with terminally differentiated effector memory CD45RA+ cells excluded. Here immunoSEQ multiplex PCR was the method, and the copy in TCRdb shows in-frame clones only, minus some. The top ten hold approximately 0.12% of the sample, which has hundreds of thousands of clones, approximately 96% seen once. The sample comprised naive CD8+ T cells sorted from blood. The receptors here all came from a woman aged 30 to 39 in good health.

The rearrangement joins TRBV10-1 to TRBJ2-3, with D hard to call. From germline, CDR1 is WNHNN and CDR2 SYGVQD (reference sequence). The V gene lost 2 bases and the J gene lost 3 bases, with 9 bases spanning the gap. This CDR3 spans 14 amino acids. Here the CDR3 reads CASSEGPGTDTQYF. For the CDR3, the DNA is TGCGCCAGCAGTGAGGGCCCAGGAACAGATACGCAGTATTTT.

The V and J genes are TRBV30 and TRBJ2-3; 10 positions agree with TRBD2. Germline V gene sequence: CDR1 GTSNPN, CDR2 SVGIG (reference sequence). The trim removed 2 bases at V and 6 bases at J, leaving 5 bases unmatched. This CDR3 contains 14 residues. CDR3 nucleotides: TGTGCCTGGAGTCTAGCGGGAGTTTCGGATACGCAGTATTTT. Encoded protein: CAWSLAGVSDTQYF.

This chain connects TRBV7-9 to TRBJ2-3; D is possibly TRBD1 (6 bases). V was pared by 5 bases and J by 2 bases, with 14 bases between. The CDR3 loop spans 15 amino acids. Germline CDR1 and CDR2: SEHNR and FQNEAQ (reference sequence). The CDR3 protein is CASSHRDTFTDTQYF. In DNA, the CDR3 is TGTGCCAGCAGCCACCGGGACACCTTCACAGATACGCAGTATTTT.

V is TRBV4-2 and J is TRBJ2-7; no definite D call. V was clipped by 1 base and J by 6 bases, with 10 bases between them. The CDR3 sequence is 13 residues long. Germline-derived CDR1 and CDR2 are LGHNA and YNFKEQ. The CDR3 DNA reads TGTGCCAGCAGCCAAGGCACGAACCCCGAGCAGTACTTC. Its protein is CASSQGTNPEQYF.

The V call is TRBV28, the J call TRBJ1-1, with D perhaps TRBD1 (6 bases). The CDR3 contains 14 residues. Trimming removed 8 bases from V and 0 bases from J, with 13 bases in between. Germline V gene data show CDR1 as MDHEN and CDR2 as SYDVKM. The CDR3 spells CASELGQMNTEAFF. The CDR3 DNA sequence: TGTGCCAGCGAACTCGGACAGATGAACACTGAAGCTTTCTTT.

The J gene is TRBJ2-1, the V gene TRBV25-1; D unclear. CDR3 length: 14 amino acids. CDR1 is MGHDK, CDR2 SYGVNS, per germline. V was cut by 4 bases and J by 4 bases, with 11 bases left in between. In nucleotides, the CDR3 is TGTGCCAGCAGTGTTCCGGAGACTTACAATGAGCAGTTCTTC. Its protein is CASSVPETYNEQFF.

The chain combines TRBV19 with TRBJ2-6, with D perhaps assigned TRBD1 or TRBD2 (5 bases each). V dropped 1 base and J dropped 0 bases, with 13 bases sitting between them. Germline V gene data show CDR1 as LNHDA and CDR2 as SQIVND (reference sequence). There are 18 residues in the CDR3. The CDR3 reads CASSIVSAGSSGANVLTF. For the CDR3, the DNA is TGTGCCAGTAGTATAGTAAGCGCAGGGAGCTCTGGGGCCAACGTCCTGACTTTC.

V and J are TRBV5-5 and TRBJ2-7; D unclear. V gave up 1 base and J gave up 4 bases, with 9 bases separating them. This CDR3 has 13 amino acids. The germline CDR1 and CDR2 sequences are SGHKS and YYEKEE (reference sequence). The CDR3 protein is CASSLTKPYEQYF. The CDR3, as DNA: TGTGCCAGCAGCTTGACTAAACCGTACGAGCAGTACTTC.

The V gene is TRBV27, the J gene TRBJ1-4; D is ambiguous. This CDR3 is built from 16 residues. CDR1 and CDR2 (germline): MNHEY, SMNVEV (reference sequence). Between the trimmed V and J ends, which lost 2 bases and 0 bases, there was a span of 10 bases. The CDR3 nucleotides read TGTGCCAGCAGTTTAGAGGGCGGTGCAACTAATGAAAAACTGTTTTTT. Translating gives CASSLEGGATNEKLFF.

CDR3 sequence reads: CASSLGPGTGVSYEQYF. The CDR3 DNA reads TGCGCCAGCAGCTTGGGTCCCGGGACAGGGGTCTCCTACGAGCAGTACTTC. The rearrangement links TRBV5-1 to TRBJ2-7; 10 bases are shared with TRBD1. Looked up from germline, CDR1 is SGHRS and CDR2 is YFSETQ. After removal of 0 bases from V and 0 bases from J, the junction contained 6 bases not matched to a gene. This CDR3 is 17 amino acids long.

Written as DNA, the CDR3 is TGTGCCAGCAGCTTAGGGGCCCTCCAAGAAAGCTACACCTTC. Translation gives CASSLGALQESYTF. J is TRBJ1-2 and V is TRBV7-9; D ambiguous. This CDR3 contains 14 residues. Looked up from germline, CDR1 is SEHNR and CDR2 is FQNEAQ (reference sequence). Trimming removed 1 base from V and 9 bases from J, with 15 bases in between.

V and J are TRBV9 and TRBJ2-5; 7 bases line up with TRBD2. The CDR3 extends over 14 amino acids. The germline V gene encodes CDR1 SGDLS and CDR2 YYNGEE. V was clipped by 6 bases and J by 5 bases; unmatched bases: 10. The CDR3 region is CASNLSGETETQYF. In DNA, the CDR3 is TGTGCCAGCAACCTCAGCGGGGAGACGGAGACCCAGTACTTC. Based on the CDR3 plus reference TRBV9 and TRBJ2-5, the full variable domain is DSGVTQTPKHLITATGQRVTLRCSPRSGDLSVYWYQQSLDQGLQFLIQYYNGEERAKGNILERFSAQQFPDLHSELNLSSLELGDSALYFCASNLSGETETQYFGPGTRLLVL.

This chain uses TRBV2 with TRBJ2-1; the match to TRBD2 covers 9 bases. The CDR3 is 14 amino acids. V shed 8 bases, J shed 7 bases, and the junction held 9 bases outside the gene matches. CDR1 is SNHLY, CDR2 FYNNEI, per germline. The CDR3 loop reads CASSLAGAWNEQFF. The CDR3 DNA sequence: TGTGCCAGCTCCTTAGCGGGAGCGTGGAATGAGCAGTTCTTC. Variable domain in full (rest from reference TRBV2 and TRBJ2-1): EPEVTQTPSHQVTQMGQEVILRCVPISNHLYFYWYRQILGQKVEFLVSFYNNEISEKSEIFDDQFSVERPDGSNFTLKIRSTKLEDSAMYFCASSLAGAWNEQFFGPGTRLTVL.

This clone is a singleton in its sample. This chain joins TRBV7-8 and TRBJ1-1; D uncertain. The CDR3 has 13 residues. CDR1 and CDR2 from the germline V gene are SGHVS and FQNEAQ. Trimming cost V 3 bases and J 0 bases, with 5 bases left between them. DNA of the CDR3: TGTGCCAGCAGCTTCCAAATGAACACTGAAGCTTTCTTT. Translated, it gives CASSFQMNTEAFF.

The V call is TRBV5-1, the J call TRBJ2-4, with D unresolved. Trimming stripped 1 base from V and 0 bases from J, with 11 bases between. Germline V lookup: CDR1 SGHRS, CDR2 YFSETQ. The CDR3 is 16 amino acids. The CDR3 DNA is TGCGCCAGCAGCTTGTGGGGTGAAGGAGCCAAAAACATTCAGTACTTC. The encoded protein is CASSLWGEGAKNIQYF.